This TCR beta chain was identified in a study of blood T cells in healthy people across ages. All donors came from Russia, were Caucasian and healthy, and spanned ages about 6 to 90. This clonotype appeared a few times. With a J-beta primer mix and a sample-barcoded 5' primer, a second PCR ran about 7 to 12 cycles. Individual samples furnished no less than 2.5 million CDR3-containing paired-end reads apiece. MiXCR was run by TCRdb on the 5' RACE reads, yielding one entry per CDR3 protein. Of about 1.5 million distinct CDR3 sequences listed, under 55% are singletons. This CDR3 has 13 amino acids. V lost 0 bases and J 9 bases, leaving 9 bases between the germline ends. Germline V lookup: CDR1 ENHRY, CDR2 SYGVKD.

This receptor was obtained from a woman aged 18-29 years in good health. The material sequenced was blood. The rearrangement uses TRBV10-3 and TRBJ2-1; D is unresolved. The CDR3 bases are TGTGCCATCAGTGAGTCGTCTTACCGTGAGCAGTTCTTC. Encoded protein: CAISESSYREQFF.